The T cell receptor (beta chain) described here comes from a study of tumor-infiltrating lymphocytes in oesophageal squamous cell carcinoma. TCRdb itself ran the PCR reads through MiXCR, one entry per CDR3 protein. The table records some 10,000 distinct CDR3 sequences, under 70% of them present only once. The CDR3 is 12 residues long. From germline, CDR1 is SEHNR and CDR2 FQNEAQ (reference sequence). V was shortened by 6 bases and J by 5 bases, with 9 bases between the two germline ends. The sequenced sample was esophageal tumor tissue. The origin of this receptor is a male donor with esophageal squamous cell carcinoma. This sequence joins TRBV7-9 and TRBJ2-3; no clear D gene. The CDR3 coding sequence is TGTGCCAGCAGTCCAGCCGGAGATACGCAGTATTTT. Protein product: CASSPAGDTQYF.